One sample yielded the 26 T cell receptor beta chains listed below, sequenced in a study of a mutant IDH1 vaccine in newly diagnosed glioma. Clones were sequenced by immunoSEQ multiplex PCR, and TCRdb holds only the in-frame ones, with some missing. The table lists about 36,000 clones, approximately 80% of them singletons. These TCRs are of unknown antigen specificity. The time point: week 5, during vaccination. With topical imiquimod, each dose of the vaccine consisted of 300 ug of mutant IDH1 20-mer peptide. The input for sequencing was PBMCs, taken from a glioma patient whose treatment included an IDH1 peptide vaccine. The origin of the receptors is a man over 45 with glioma.

The chain is built from TRBV14 and TRBJ1-1; D is perhaps TRBD1 (6 bases). The CDR3 is 16 residues long. Germline V gene sequence: CDR1 SGHDN, CDR2 FVKESK. V lost 3 bases and J 3 bases, leaving 17 bases between the germline ends. In DNA, the CDR3 is TGTGCCAGCAGCCACGCAGTGCGGGGGGCATACACTGAAGCTTTCTTT. Translating gives CASSHAVRGAYTEAFF.

The rearrangement joins TRBV4-2 to TRBJ2-3; D ambiguous. The CDR3 sequence is 14 residues long. Germline lookup yields CDR1 LGHNA and CDR2 YNFKEQ. V was shortened by 2 bases and J by 2 bases, with 8 bases between the two germline ends. The CDR3 DNA is TGTGCCAGCAGCCAATTTCGTCACACAGATACGCAGTATTTT. It codes for CASSQFRHTDTQYF.

The chain recombines TRBV27 with TRBJ1-1; D unresolved. Trimming removed 2 bases from V and 4 bases from J, with 11 bases in between. The CDR3 length is 14 residues. Germline CDR1 MNHEY, CDR2 SMNVEV (reference sequence). The CDR3: CASSLSGSGTEAFF. The CDR3 DNA sequence: TGTGCCAGCAGTTTAAGCGGGAGTGGCACTGAAGCTTTCTTT.

This rearrangement joins TRBV5-6 to TRBJ1-1; D gene uncertain. The CDR3 extends over 11 amino acids. Trimming shortened V by 0 bases and J by 5 bases, and 2 bases separated the two germline ends. CDR1 and CDR2 (germline): SGHDT, YYEEEE. DNA of the CDR3: TGTGCCAGCAGCTTGGCGACTGAAGCTTTCTTT. Translation gives CASSLATEAFF.

The DNA for the CDR3 is TGTGCCAGCACCCGGGACGTTAACACTGAAGCTTTCTTT. This encodes CASTRDVNTEAFF. The rearrangement links TRBV2 to TRBJ1-1, with a weak D call TRBD1 (5 bases). V was pared by 7 bases and J by 2 bases, with 11 bases between. CDR1 is SNHLY, CDR2 FYNNEI, per germline. The CDR3 runs to 13 residues. Variable domain in full (rest from reference TRBV2 and TRBJ1-1): EPEVTQTPSHQVTQMGQEVILRCVPISNHLYFYWYRQILGQKVEFLVSFYNNEISEKSEIFDDQFSVERPDGSNFTLKIRSTKLEDSAMYFCASTRDVNTEAFFGQGTRLTVV.

This chain joins TRBV5-4 and TRBJ2-1, with 13 positions matching TRBD2. The germline gives CDR1 SGHNT, CDR2 YYREEE (reference sequence). The CDR3 is made up of 15 amino acids. The trim removed 4 bases at V and 12 bases at J, leaving 10 bases unmatched. The CDR3: CASSEGGTSGIGQFF. In DNA form, the CDR3 reads TGTGCCAGCAGCGAGGGGGGGACTAGCGGGATAGGGCAGTTCTTC.

The chain employs TRBV30 and TRBJ1-5, with 7 bases fitting TRBD1. The CDR3 contains 13 residues. CDR1 is GTSNPN, CDR2 SVGIG, per germline (reference sequence). V shed 7 bases, J shed 4 bases, and the junction held 7 bases outside the gene matches. The CDR3 loop reads CAFALQGNQPQHF. The DNA of the CDR3 is TGTGCCTTCGCGTTACAGGGGAATCAGCCCCAGCATTTT.

This clone occurred once. The chain employs TRBV7-2 and TRBJ2-7; the D is unclear. Germline-derived CDR1 and CDR2 are SGHTA and FQGNSA. There are 15 residues in the CDR3. V was shortened by 1 base and J by 4 bases, with 14 bases between the two germline ends. The CDR3 sequence is CASSLGGQALYEQYF. The CDR3 DNA is TGTGCCAGCAGCTTAGGTGGGCAGGCCTTATACGAGCAGTACTTC.

The J gene is TRBJ2-3, the V gene TRBV7-9; TRBD2 matches at 8 bases. Germline V gene sequence: CDR1 SEHNR, CDR2 FQNEAQ (reference sequence). With V trimmed by 4 bases and J by 4 bases, 7 bases remained unmatched. This CDR3 region has 15 residues. For the CDR3, the DNA is TGTGCCAGCAGCTCAGCGGGAGCGGTGGCAGATACGCAGTATTTT. Amino acids: CASSSAGAVADTQYF.

The rearrangement links TRBV5-6 to TRBJ1-6; unclear D gene. V lost 3 bases, J lost 0 bases, and 13 bases lay in between. CDR1 is SGHDT and CDR2 is YYEEEE in the germline V gene. The CDR3 runs 17 residues. CDR3 loop: CASSSGPSSSYNSPLHF. CDR3 DNA sequence: TGTGCCAGCAGCTCTGGACCTTCGAGCTCCTATAATTCACCCCTCCACTTT. The variable domain in full, with the rest retrieved from reference TRBV5-6 and TRBJ1-6, is DAGVTQSPTHLIKTRGQQVTLRCSPKSGHDTVSWYQQALGQGPQFIFQYYEEEERQRGNFPDRFSGHQFPNYSSELNVNALLLGDSALYLCASSSGPSSSYNSPLHFGNGTRLTVT.

The V gene is TRBV5-1, the J gene TRBJ2-1; 9 positions match TRBD1. V lost 3 bases, J lost 8 bases, and 6 bases stayed unmatched. The CDR3 runs to 14 residues. CDR1 is SGHRS, CDR2 YFSETQ, per germline. This CDR3 is CASSSTTGGDEQFF. DNA of the CDR3: TGCGCCAGCAGCTCTACTACAGGGGGCGATGAGCAGTTCTTC.

V and J are TRBV7-9 and TRBJ2-1; D may be TRBD2 (5 bases). The CDR3 is 14 residues long. V lost 1 base and J 5 bases, leaving 9 bases between the germline ends. Germline CDR1 is SEHNR and CDR2 is FQNEAQ (reference sequence). CDR3 residues: CASSLDGNNNEQFF. The CDR3 DNA is TGTGCCAGCAGCTTAGACGGGAACAACAATGAGCAGTTCTTC. Full variable domain (rest looked up from reference TRBV7-9 and TRBJ2-1): DTGVSQNPRHKITKRGQNVTFRCDPISEHNRLYWYRQTLGQGPEFLTYFQNEAQLEKSRLLSDRFSAERPKGSFSTLEIQRTEQGDSAMYLCASSLDGNNNEQFFGPGTRLTVL.

The chain recombines TRBV19 with TRBJ2-7; 9 positions match TRBD2. Per germline, CDR1 LNHDA and CDR2 SQIVND (reference sequence). CDR3 length: 16 amino acids. V lost 3 bases to trimming and J lost 2 bases; unmatched junction nucleotides: 8. CDR3 DNA sequence: TGTGCCAGTAGTATCCAAGCGGGGGGACGCCCCTACGAGCAGTACTTC. This translates into CASSIQAGGRPYEQYF. Together with reference TRBV19 and TRBJ2-7, the CDR3 gives the full variable domain: DGGITQSPKYLFRKEGQNVTLSCEQNLNHDAMYWYRQDPGQGLRLIYYSQIVNDFQKGDIAEGYSVSREKKESFPLTVTSAQKNPTAFYLCASSIQAGGRPYEQYFGPGTRLTVT.

The chain combines TRBV7-2 with TRBJ2-7; D is unclear. From germline, CDR1 is SGHTA and CDR2 FQGNSA. Trimming took 9 bases from V and 3 from J, leaving 9 bases between them. CDR3 length equals 11 residues. CDR3: CASAQYYEQYF. The CDR3 nucleotides read TGTGCCAGTGCCCAATACTACGAGCAGTACTTC.

The V call is TRBV20-1, the J call TRBJ1-2, with D perhaps TRBD1 (5 bases). The CDR3 has 11 residues. V shed 4 bases and J shed 3 bases, with 6 bases lying between them. CDR1 is DFQATT, CDR2 SNEGSKA, per germline (reference sequence). The CDR3 reads CSAKTDYGYTF. DNA for the CDR3: TGCAGTGCTAAGACAGACTATGGCTACACCTTC.

The genes are TRBV2 and TRBJ2-1; 8 positions agree with TRBD2. The V and J ends lost 7 bases and 3 bases, in that order; junction bases with no gene match: 8. The length of the CDR3 is 15 residues. CDR1 SNHLY and CDR2 FYNNEI come from the germline V gene. The CDR3 is CASILEAGGYNEQFF. The CDR3 coding sequence is TGTGCCAGCATCCTCGAGGCGGGGGGCTACAATGAGCAGTTCTTC.

The chain recombines TRBV19 with TRBJ1-2, with TRBD1 identical over 7 bases. Per the germline V gene, CDR1 is LNHDA and CDR2 is SQIVND (reference sequence). The trim removed 10 bases at V and 2 bases at J, leaving 16 bases unmatched. This CDR3 has 16 amino acids. The CDR3 sequence is CATQGVGEYYNYGYTF. The CDR3 nucleotides read TGTGCCACCCAGGGGGTTGGGGAGTACTACAACTATGGCTACACCTTC.

This clone has only one observation. The V and J genes are TRBV15 and TRBJ2-6; tentatively, D is TRBD1 or TRBD2 (5 bases each). The CDR3 is 15 residues long. The V and J ends lost 3 bases and 2 bases respectively, with 8 bases between them. Germline-derived CDR1 and CDR2 are LNHNV and YYDKDF (reference sequence). DNA for the CDR3: TGTGCCACCAGCAGCGGGGACGCTGGGGCCAACGTCCTGACTTTC. Its translation is CATSSGDAGANVLTF.

The V and J genes are TRBV19 and TRBJ2-3, with D tentatively TRBD1 (5 bases). Germline assignment: CDR1 LNHDA and CDR2 SQIVND (reference sequence). V was pared by 0 bases and J by 0 bases, with 10 bases between. The CDR3 runs 16 residues. The chain's CDR3 is CASSIEGPYSTDTQYF. DNA of the CDR3: TGTGCCAGTAGTATAGAGGGGCCCTACAGCACAGATACGCAGTATTTT.

V usage is TRBV5-4 and J usage is TRBJ2-7; 8 bases line up with TRBD1. The CDR3 is 13 residues long. Looked up from germline, CDR1 is SGHNT and CDR2 is YYREEE (reference sequence). V trimming: 5 bases; J trimming: 9 bases; junction bases outside the gene matches: 10. The CDR3 region has the DNA TGTGCCAGCAGAATTGGAGGGACAGGCGCGCAGTACTTC. Residues: CASRIGGTGAQYF.

This chain uses TRBV15 with TRBJ2-1; D ambiguous. This CDR3 contains 14 residues. V lost 4 bases, J lost 5 bases, and 12 bases lay in between. CDR1 and CDR2 (germline): LNHNV, YYDKDF (reference sequence). CDR3 region: CATSKGGPDNEQFF. In DNA, the CDR3 is TGTGCCACCAGCAAGGGCGGACCAGACAATGAGCAGTTCTTC.

The gene calls are TRBV2 and TRBJ2-3, with 7 bases aligning to TRBD1. J was trimmed by 5 bases and V by 2 bases; bases with no gene match: 1. Per germline, CDR1 SNHLY and CDR2 FYNNEI. The CDR3 is made up of 13 amino acids. CDR3 bases: TGTGCCAGCAGTGAACAGGGGGTAGATACGCAGTATTTT. Translating gives CASSEQGVDTQYF.

The V and J genes are TRBV5-6 and TRBJ2-7; 8 bases match TRBD1. Germline values: CDR1 SGHDT, CDR2 YYEEEE. V was clipped by 4 bases and J by 2 bases; unmatched bases: 5. The CDR3 runs 14 residues. In DNA, the CDR3 is TGTGCCAGCAGCGGAACAGGGGGTACCTACGAGCAGTACTTC. Translating it yields CASSGTGGTYEQYF. The full variable domain, with the rest looked up from reference TRBV5-6 and TRBJ2-7, is DAGVTQSPTHLIKTRGQQVTLRCSPKSGHDTVSWYQQALGQGPQFIFQYYEEEERQRGNFPDRFSGHQFPNYSSELNVNALLLGDSALYLCASSGTGGTYEQYFGPGTRLTVT.

The rearrangement links TRBV7-9 to TRBJ2-2; D perhaps matches TRBD1 (6 bases). Trimming pared 5 bases from V and 6 bases from J, leaving 10 bases between. The V gene's germline CDR1 is SEHNR and CDR2 FQNEAQ (reference sequence). The CDR3 is 13 amino acids. The CDR3 protein is CASSQGPAGELFF. The CDR3 nucleotides are TGTGCCAGCAGCCAGGGGCCGGCCGGGGAGCTGTTTTTT.

This clone appeared a single time. V gene TRBV6-5 combines with J gene TRBJ2-7; TRBD1 matches at 11 bases. The CDR3 consists of 15 residues. Germline V gives CDR1 MNHEY, CDR2 SVGAGI. The V gene end was trimmed by 6 bases and the J gene end by 3 bases; junction bases not matched to a gene: 7. The CDR3: CASRPDRGQVYEQYF. CDR3 DNA sequence: TGTGCCAGCAGGCCGGACAGGGGGCAAGTCTACGAGCAGTACTTC.

This chain joins TRBV5-4 and TRBJ2-2; possibly TRBD1 or TRBD2 for D (5 bases each). Germline V CDR1 and CDR2: SGHNT, YYREEE (reference sequence). V was trimmed by 5 bases and J by 4 bases, leaving 18 bases between them. This CDR3 contains 16 residues. CDR3 DNA sequence: TGTGCCAGCAGTCCGGCCGGAGGACACTTCACCGGGGAGCTGTTTTTT. It encodes CASSPAGGHFTGELFF.